This TCR beta chain was sequenced for a study of radiation and T cells in renal cell carcinoma. Study-wide results and limits: Top tumor clonotypes rose in blood 2 weeks post-radiation, then contracted. Pretreatment tumor biopsies were lacking, so baseline clonotypes are unknown.

Points on this clone: Its matching antigen is unknown.

The CDR3 is 16 residues long. V lost 0 bases and J lost 6; bases outside the gene matches: 6. Germline CDR1 reads ENHRY; CDR2 reads SYGVKD. Some clones are missing from TCRdb's copy, which holds only in-frame ones; the method was immunoSEQ multiplex PCR. Of about 83,000 clones in the sample, roughly 85% were seen once. Sample time point: blood 4 weeks post-SBRT, at nephrectomy. Treatment in this sample: 15 Gy SBRT to primary tumor, nephrectomy 4 weeks later. The rearrangement joins TRBV10-3 to TRBJ1-5; TRBD1 matches at 9 bases. The receptor was derived from a woman in her fifties or sixties with renal cell carcinoma. This specimen consisted of blood, obtained from a patient whose treatment included radiotherapy and nephrectomy. Here the CDR3 DNA reads TGTGCCATCAGTGAGTCGGTAGGACAGGGGCCTCAGCCCCAGCATTTT. As protein: CAISESVGQGPQPQHF.